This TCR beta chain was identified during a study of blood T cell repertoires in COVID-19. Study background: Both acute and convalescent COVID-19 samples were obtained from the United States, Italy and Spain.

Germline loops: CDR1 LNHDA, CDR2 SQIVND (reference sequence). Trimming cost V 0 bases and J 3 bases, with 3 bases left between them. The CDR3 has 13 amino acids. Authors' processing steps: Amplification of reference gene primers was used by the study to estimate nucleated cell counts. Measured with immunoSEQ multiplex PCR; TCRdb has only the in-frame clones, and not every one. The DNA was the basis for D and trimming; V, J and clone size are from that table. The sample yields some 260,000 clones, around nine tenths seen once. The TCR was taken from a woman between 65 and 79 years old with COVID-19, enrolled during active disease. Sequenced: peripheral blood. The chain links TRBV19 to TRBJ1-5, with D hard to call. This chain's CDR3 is CASSIEANQPQHF. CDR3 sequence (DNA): TGTGCCAGTAGTATAGAGGCCAATCAGCCCCAGCATTTT.